This T cell receptor beta chain was identified in a study of monozygotic twins with inflammatory bowel disease. Study findings and constraints: The analysis yielded no support for one strong signal or clonotype associated with IBD.

The template-switching step introduced UMIs that carried a 6-nucleotide sample barcode. TCRdb reprocessed the 5' RACE reads and stores each CDR3 protein as one record, lacking DNA. Its table lists some 160,000 distinct CDR3 sequences. Of note for this clonotype: Its antigen is not identified.

Sequencing was performed on blood. The receptor was isolated from a human donor with ulcerative colitis or Crohn's disease, or a healthy co-twin of an affected twin (not recorded which).

CDR3 sequence reads: CSARGPGGDEKLFF. The chain links TRBV20-1 to TRBJ1-4; TCRdb selects TRBD1, and the lack of DNA leaves this call unchecked. The CDR3 spans 14 residues. The germline V gene encodes CDR1 DFQATT and CDR2 SNEGSKA (reference sequence).